The text below deals with one TCR beta chain. No antigen is known for it. People in the study who had HIV all got their treatment in the United States. Sequencing relied on immunoSEQ assay v3.0, run at survey level. Sequenced by immunoSEQ multiplex PCR; TCRdb stores in-frame clones only, minus some. The repertoire holds 25,000 to 35,000 clones, with roughly 92% as singletons. These data come from a study of long-term antiretroviral therapy in people with HIV. Whole-study findings and limits: Comparison with controls showed narrower CDR3 length ranges in HIV repertoires. ART-treated samples gained diversity yet remained below transplant donor controls.

The ends were cut back, 0 bases at V and 4 bases at J, with 12 bases in the middle. CDR1 SGHRS and CDR2 YFSETQ come from the germline V gene. This CDR3 spans 15 amino acids. The clonotype originates from a man younger than 35 with HIV. Sequences were derived from unsorted PBMCs, sampled 3.1 years after starting antiretroviral therapy. The V gene is TRBV5-1, the J gene TRBJ2-3, with D perhaps assigned TRBD1 or TRBD2 (6 bases each). The CDR3 DNA is TGCGCCAGCAGCTTGGGTGGGGGGCAGGCAGATACGCAGTATTTT. Translated: CASSLGGGQADTQYF.